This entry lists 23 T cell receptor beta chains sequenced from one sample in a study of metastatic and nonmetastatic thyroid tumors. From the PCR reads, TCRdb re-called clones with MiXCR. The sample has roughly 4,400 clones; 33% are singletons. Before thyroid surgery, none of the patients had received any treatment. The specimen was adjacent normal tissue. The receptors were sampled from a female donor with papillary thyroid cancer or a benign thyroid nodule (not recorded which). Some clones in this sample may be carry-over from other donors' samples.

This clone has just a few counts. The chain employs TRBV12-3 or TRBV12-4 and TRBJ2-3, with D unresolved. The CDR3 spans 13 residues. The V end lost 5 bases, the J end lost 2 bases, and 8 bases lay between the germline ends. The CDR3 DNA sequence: TGTGCCAGCAGTCCTCGGGTCACAGATACGCAGTATTTT. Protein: CASSPRVTDTQYF.

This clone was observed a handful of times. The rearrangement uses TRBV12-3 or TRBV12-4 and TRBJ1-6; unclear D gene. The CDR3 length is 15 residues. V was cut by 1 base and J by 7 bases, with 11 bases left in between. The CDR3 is CASSLGGGGNSPLHF. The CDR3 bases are TGTGCCAGCAGTTTAGGGGGAGGAGGGAATTCACCCCTCCACTTT.

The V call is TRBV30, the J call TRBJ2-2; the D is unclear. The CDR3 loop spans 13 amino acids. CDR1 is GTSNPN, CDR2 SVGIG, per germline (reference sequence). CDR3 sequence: CTGTPAYTGELFF. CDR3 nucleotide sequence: TGTACCGGTACCCCCGCCTACACCGGGGAGCTGTTTTTT.

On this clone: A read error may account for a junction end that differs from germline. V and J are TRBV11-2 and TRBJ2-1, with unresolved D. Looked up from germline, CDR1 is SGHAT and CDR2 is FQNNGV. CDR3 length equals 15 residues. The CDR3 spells CASSLDLGFYNEQFF. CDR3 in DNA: TGTGCTAGCAGCTTAGATCTGGGGTTCTACAATGAGCAGTTCTTC.

This chain's CDR3 is CAISGTLETQYF. DNA of the CDR3: TGTGCCATCTCAGGGACCCTAGAGACCCAGTACTTC. The chain uses TRBV28 and TRBJ2-5; the D gene could be TRBD1 or TRBD2 (5 bases each). Trimming took off 10 bases at V and 4 bases at J, with 13 bases between the two ends. This CDR3 comprises 12 residues. CDR1 is MDHEN and CDR2 is SYDVKM in the germline V gene.

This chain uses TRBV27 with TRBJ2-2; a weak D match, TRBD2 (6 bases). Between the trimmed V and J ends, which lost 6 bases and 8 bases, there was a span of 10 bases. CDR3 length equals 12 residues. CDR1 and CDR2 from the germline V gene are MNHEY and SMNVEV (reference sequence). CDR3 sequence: CASSPGAGELFF. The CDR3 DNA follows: TGTGCCAGCAGCCCGGGAGCAGGGGAGCTGTTTTTT.

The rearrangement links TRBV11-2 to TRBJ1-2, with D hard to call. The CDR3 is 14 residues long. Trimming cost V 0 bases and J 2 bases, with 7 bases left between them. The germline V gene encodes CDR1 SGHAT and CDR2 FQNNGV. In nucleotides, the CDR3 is TGTGCCAGCAGCTTAGACCCCTTGAACTATGGCTACACCTTC. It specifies CASSLDPLNYGYTF.

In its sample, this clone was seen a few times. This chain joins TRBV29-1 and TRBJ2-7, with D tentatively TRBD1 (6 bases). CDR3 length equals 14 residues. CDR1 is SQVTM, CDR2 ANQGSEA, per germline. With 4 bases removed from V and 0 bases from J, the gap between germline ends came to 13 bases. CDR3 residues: CSVVGTGISYEQYF. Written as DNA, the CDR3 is TGCAGCGTTGTAGGTACAGGGATCTCCTACGAGCAGTACTTC.

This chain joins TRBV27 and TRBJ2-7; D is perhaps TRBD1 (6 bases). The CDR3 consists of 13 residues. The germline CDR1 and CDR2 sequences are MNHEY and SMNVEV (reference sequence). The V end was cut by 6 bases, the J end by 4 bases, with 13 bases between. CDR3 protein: CASSTFRGYEQYF. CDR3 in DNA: TGTGCCAGCAGCACCTTCAGGGGATACGAGCAGTACTTC.

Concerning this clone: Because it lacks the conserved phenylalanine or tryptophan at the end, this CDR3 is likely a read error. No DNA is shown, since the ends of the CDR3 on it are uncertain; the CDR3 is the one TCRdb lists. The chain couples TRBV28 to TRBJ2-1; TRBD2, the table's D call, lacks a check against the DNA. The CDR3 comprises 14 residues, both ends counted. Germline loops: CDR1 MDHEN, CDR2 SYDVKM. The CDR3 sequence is CASILASGRNEKFL.

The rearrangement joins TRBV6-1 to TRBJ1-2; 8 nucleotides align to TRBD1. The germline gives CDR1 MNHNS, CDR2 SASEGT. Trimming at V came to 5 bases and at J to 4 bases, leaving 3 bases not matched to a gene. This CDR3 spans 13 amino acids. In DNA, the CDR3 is TGTGCCAGCAGTTTCGGGACAGGCTATGGCTACACCTTC. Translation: CASSFGTGYGYTF.

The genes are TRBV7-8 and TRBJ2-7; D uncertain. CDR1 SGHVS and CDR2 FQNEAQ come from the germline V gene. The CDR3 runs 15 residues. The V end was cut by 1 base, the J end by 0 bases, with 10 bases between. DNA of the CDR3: TGTGCCAGCAGCTTAGTGGGCTCCAGCTCCTACGAGCAGTACTTC. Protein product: CASSLVGSSSYEQYF.

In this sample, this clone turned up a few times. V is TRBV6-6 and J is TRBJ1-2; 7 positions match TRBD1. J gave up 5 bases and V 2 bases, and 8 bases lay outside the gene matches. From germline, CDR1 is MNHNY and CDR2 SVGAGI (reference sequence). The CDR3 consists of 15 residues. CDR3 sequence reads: CASSYGGTDLYGYTF. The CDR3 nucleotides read TGTGCCAGCAGTTACGGAGGGACAGACCTATATGGCTACACCTTC.

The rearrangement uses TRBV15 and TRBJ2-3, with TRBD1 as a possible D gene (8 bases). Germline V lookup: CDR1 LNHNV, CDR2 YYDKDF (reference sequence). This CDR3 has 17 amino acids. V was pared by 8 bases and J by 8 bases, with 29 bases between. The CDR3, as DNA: TGTGCCACCCGCGGCGGGACTACAGGGGGACCTCCAGTTACGCAGTATTTT. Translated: CATRGGTTGGPPVTQYF.

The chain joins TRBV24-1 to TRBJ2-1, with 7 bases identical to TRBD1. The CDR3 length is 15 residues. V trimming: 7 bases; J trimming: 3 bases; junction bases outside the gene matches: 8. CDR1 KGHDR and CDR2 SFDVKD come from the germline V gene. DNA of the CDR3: TGTGCCACCAGCCCTGGGACAGCTAGCTACAATGAGCAGTTCTTC. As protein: CATSPGTASYNEQFF.

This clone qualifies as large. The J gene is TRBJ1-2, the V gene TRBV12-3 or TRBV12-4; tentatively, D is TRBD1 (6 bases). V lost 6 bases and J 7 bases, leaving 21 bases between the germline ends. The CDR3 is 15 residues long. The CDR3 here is CASSPRQGQMAGYTF. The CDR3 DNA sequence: TGTGCCAGCAGCCCCCGCCAGGGACAAATGGCTGGCTACACCTTC.

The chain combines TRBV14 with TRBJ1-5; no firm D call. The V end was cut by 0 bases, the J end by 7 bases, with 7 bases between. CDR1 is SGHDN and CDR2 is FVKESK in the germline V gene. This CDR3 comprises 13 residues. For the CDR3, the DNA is TGTGCCAGCAGCCAAGAATTCGGACAGCCCCAGCATTTT. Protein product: CASSQEFGQPQHF.

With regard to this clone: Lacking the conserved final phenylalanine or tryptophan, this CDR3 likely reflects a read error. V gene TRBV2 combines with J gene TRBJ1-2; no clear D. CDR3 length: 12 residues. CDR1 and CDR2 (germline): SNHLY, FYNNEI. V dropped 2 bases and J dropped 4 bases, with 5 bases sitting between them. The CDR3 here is CASSEWPYGYTL. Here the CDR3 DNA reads TGTGCCAGCAGTGAATGGCCCTATGGCTACACCCTC.

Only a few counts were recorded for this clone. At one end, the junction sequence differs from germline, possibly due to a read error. In DNA, the CDR3 is TGTGCCAGCATTTACACACACAGGACAGGGCTTAACACTGAAGCTTTCTTT. Translating it yields CASIYTHRTGLNTEAFF. The genes are TRBV6-6 and TRBJ1-1; 8 bases map to TRBD1. Germline values: CDR1 MNHNY, CDR2 SVGAGI (reference sequence). The CDR3 extends over 17 amino acids.

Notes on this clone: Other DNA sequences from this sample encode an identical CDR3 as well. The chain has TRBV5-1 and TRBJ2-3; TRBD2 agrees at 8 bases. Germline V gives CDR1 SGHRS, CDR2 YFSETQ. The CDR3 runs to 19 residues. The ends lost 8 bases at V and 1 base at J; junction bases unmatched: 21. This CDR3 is CASKPDPGFAGGGTDTQYF. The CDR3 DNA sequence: TGCGCCAGTAAACCAGACCCGGGTTTTGCGGGAGGTGGCACAGATACGCAGTATTTT. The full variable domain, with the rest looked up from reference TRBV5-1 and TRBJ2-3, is KAGVTQTPRYLIKTRGQQVTLSCSPISGHRSVSWYQQTPGQGLQFLFEYFSETQRNKGNFPGRFSGRQFSNSRSEMNVSTLELGDSALYLCASKPDPGFAGGGTDTQYFGPGTRLTVL.

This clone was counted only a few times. Here the CDR3 reads CASSYTGTLNSPLHF. The CDR3 bases are TGTGCCAGCAGTTACACAGGGACCTTAAATTCACCCCTCCACTTT. The rearrangement joins TRBV6-2 or TRBV6-3 to TRBJ1-6; maybe TRBD1 (6 bases). This CDR3 contains 15 residues. V was trimmed by 2 bases and J by 7 bases, leaving 12 bases between them. CDR1 is MNHEY and CDR2 is SVGEGT in the germline V gene.

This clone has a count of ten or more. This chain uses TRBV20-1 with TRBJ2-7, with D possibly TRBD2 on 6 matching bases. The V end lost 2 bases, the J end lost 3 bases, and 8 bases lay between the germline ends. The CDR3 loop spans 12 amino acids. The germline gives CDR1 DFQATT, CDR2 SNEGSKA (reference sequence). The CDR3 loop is CSARLANYEQYF. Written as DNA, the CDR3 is TGCAGTGCTAGACTAGCGAACTACGAGCAGTACTTC.

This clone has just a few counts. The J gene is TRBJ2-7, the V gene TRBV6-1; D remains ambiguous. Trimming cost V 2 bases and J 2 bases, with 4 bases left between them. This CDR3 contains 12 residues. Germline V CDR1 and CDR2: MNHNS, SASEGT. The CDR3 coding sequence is TGTGCCAGCAGTGAACGCCCCTACGAGCAGTACTTC. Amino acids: CASSERPYEQYF.